This T cell receptor (beta chain) was sequenced for a study of CD8+ T cells in alopecia areata. Only a few counts were recorded for this clone. The CDR3 sequence is 14 residues long. The junction had 3 bases not matched to a gene; V was cut back by 2 bases and J by 3 bases. CDR1 is SEHNR, CDR2 FQNEAQ, per germline (reference sequence). Extracted RNA was reverse transcribed, and the resulting cDNA served as sequencing template. Produced via immunoSEQ multiplex PCR; TCRdb's table is partial and in-frame only. There are about 190,000 clones in the sample; 60% occur only once, and over 0.9% lies in the top ten. Indicated treatment: oral pan-JAK inhibitor, 5-10 mg twice daily.

The sequencing used CD4+ T cells sorted from blood, collected at week 24, from a patient treated with tofacitinib. The chain links TRBV7-9 to TRBJ1-1, with 7 bases lining up with TRBD1. This clonotype was obtained from a human donor with alopecia areata. The CDR3 spells CASSLSTGDTEAFF. CDR3 bases: TGTGCCAGCAGCTTATCTACAGGGGACACTGAAGCTTTCTTT.